These T cell receptor beta chains were read from a single sample in a study of OX40 agonist ivuxolimab in advanced cancers. The protocol was immunoSEQ multiplex PCR, while the TCRdb copy is restricted to in-frame clones and leaves out a portion. The repertoire holds 65,000 to 85,000 clones, with over 75% as singletons. The sequencing here drew on CD4+ or CD8+ T cells sorted from blood, taken in a trial of the OX40 agonist ivuxolimab. The receptors stem from an adult with an advanced solid tumor such as melanoma, head and neck, liver or kidney cancer. Each CDR3 is given with its conserved first and last residue. The order of the fields is V gene, J gene, CDR3 length, clone size, D gene, CDR3 protein, CDR3 DNA. D genes are given only for firm matches. Clone size, where shown, is once, few, many, or a class for clones that have expanded.

v_gene: TRBV30; j_gene: TRBJ1-4; len: 15; abundance: .; d_gene: TRBD1; CDR3aa: CAWSSHRGQNEKLFF; CDR3nt: TGTGCCTGGAGTAGTCACAGGGGGCAAAATGAAAAACTGTTTTTT
v_gene: TRBV4-1; j_gene: TRBJ2-2; len: 16; abundance: .; d_gene: TRBD2; CDR3aa: CASTIAGGANTGELFF; CDR3nt: TGCGCCAGCACGATAGCGGGGGGGGCGAACACCGGGGAGCTGTTTTTT
v_gene: TRBV6-5; j_gene: TRBJ2-7; len: 15; abundance: .; d_gene: .; CDR3aa: CASTGARGQGYEQYF; CDR3nt: TGTGCCAGCACCGGGGCTCGCGGTCAGGGCTACGAGCAGTACTTC
v_gene: TRBV20-1; j_gene: TRBJ1-2; len: 11; abundance: .; d_gene: .; CDR3aa: CSAAGWAGYTF; CDR3nt: TGCAGTGCGGCAGGGTGGGCGGGCTACACCTTC
v_gene: TRBV7-3; j_gene: TRBJ2-3; len: 17; abundance: .; d_gene: .; CDR3aa: CASSLRGGVREPDTQYF; CDR3nt: TGTGCCAGCAGCTTAAGGGGTGGGGTCAGGGAGCCAGATACGCAGTATTTT
v_gene: TRBV5-6; j_gene: TRBJ2-2; len: 13; abundance: .; d_gene: .; CDR3aa: CASSLMGGGELFF; CDR3nt: TGTGCCAGCAGCTTGATGGGGGGCGGGGAGCTGTTTTTT
v_gene: TRBV13; j_gene: TRBJ2-7; len: 15; abundance: .; d_gene: TRBD1; CDR3aa: CASGTRTGRSYEQYF; CDR3nt: TGTGCCAGCGGTACACGGACAGGCCGCTCCTACGAGCAGTACTTC
v_gene: TRBV30; j_gene: TRBJ1-4; len: 19; abundance: .; d_gene: .; CDR3aa: CAWSGSGGRYSATNEKLFF; CDR3nt: TGTGCCTGGAGTGGATCGGGGGGGCGGTATTCGGCAACTAATGAAAAACTGTTTTTT
v_gene: TRBV5-1; j_gene: TRBJ1-2; len: 14; abundance: .; d_gene: .; CDR3aa: CASSSAGNNYGYTF; CDR3nt: TGCGCCAGCAGCTCGGCAGGGAATAACTATGGCTACACCTTC
v_gene: TRBV4-2; j_gene: TRBJ2-3; len: 15; abundance: few; d_gene: .; CDR3aa: CASSQAVGSTDTQYF; CDR3nt: TGTGCCAGCAGCCAAGCAGTCGGGAGCACAGATACGCAGTATTTT
v_gene: TRBV19; j_gene: TRBJ1-1; len: 13; abundance: once; d_gene: .; CDR3aa: CASSIQRNTEAFF; CDR3nt: TGTGCCAGTAGTATTCAGAGGAACACTGAAGCTTTCTTT
v_gene: TRBV7-6; j_gene: TRBJ2-3; len: 17; abundance: .; d_gene: TRBD2; CDR3aa: CASSLVTSGGARDTQYF; CDR3nt: TGTGCCAGCAGCTTAGTTACTAGCGGGGGGGCCAGGGATACGCAGTATTTT
v_gene: TRBV21-1; j_gene: TRBJ2-1; len: 14; abundance: once; d_gene: .; CDR3aa: CASSHSGRTGEQFF; CDR3nt: TGTGCCAGCAGCCATAGCGGGAGAACTGGGGAGCAGTTCTTC
v_gene: TRBV4-3; j_gene: TRBJ1-2; len: 13; abundance: .; d_gene: TRBD1; CDR3aa: CASSGQGGYGYTF; CDR3nt: TGCGCCAGCTCGGGACAGGGGGGCTATGGCTACACCTTC
v_gene: TRBV19; j_gene: TRBJ2-7; len: 13; abundance: .; d_gene: .; CDR3aa: CASSIEEGTEQYF; CDR3nt: TGTGCCAGTAGTATAGAGGAGGGGACCGAGCAGTACTTC
v_gene: TRBV27; j_gene: TRBJ2-7; len: 15; abundance: .; d_gene: TRBD2; CDR3aa: CASSPSRTSGGEQYF; CDR3nt: TGTGCCAGCAGCCCCTCGAGGACTAGCGGGGGGGAGCAGTACTTC
v_gene: TRBV18; j_gene: TRBJ1-1; len: 16; abundance: .; d_gene: .; CDR3aa: CASSPPNGDRNTEAFF; CDR3nt: TGTGCCAGCTCACCACCGAACGGCGACAGGAACACTGAAGCTTTCTTT
v_gene: TRBV4-2; j_gene: TRBJ2-5; len: 17; abundance: once; d_gene: TRBD2; CDR3aa: CASSQLGDSGGQETQYF; CDR3nt: TGTGCCAGCAGCCAGTTGGGGGATAGCGGGGGCCAAGAGACCCAGTACTTC
v_gene: TRBV6-5; j_gene: TRBJ1-1; len: 16; abundance: .; d_gene: .; CDR3aa: CASSYSSGTANTEAFF; CDR3nt: TGTGCCAGCAGTTACTCTAGCGGGACGGCGAACACTGAAGCTTTCTTT
v_gene: TRBV7-9; j_gene: TRBJ2-3; len: 15; abundance: .; d_gene: TRBD1; CDR3aa: CASRTGTGYADTQYF; CDR3nt: TGTGCCAGCAGGACCGGGACAGGGTACGCAGATACGCAGTATTTT
v_gene: TRBV6-5; j_gene: TRBJ2-7; len: 14; abundance: once; d_gene: .; CDR3aa: CASDPTGPRSEQYF; CDR3nt: TGTGCCAGCGATCCGACAGGCCCTCGGTCCGAGCAGTACTTC
v_gene: TRBV7-3; j_gene: TRBJ2-7; len: 15; abundance: few; d_gene: .; CDR3aa: CASSLIPGSSYEQYF; CDR3nt: TGTGCCAGCAGCTTAATTCCAGGGAGCTCCTACGAGCAGTACTTC
v_gene: TRBV7-2; j_gene: TRBJ2-4; len: 13; abundance: .; d_gene: .; CDR3aa: CASSLGAKNIQYF; CDR3nt: TGTGCCAGCAGCTTAGGAGCCAAAAACATTCAGTACTTC
v_gene: TRBV19; j_gene: TRBJ2-7; len: 15; abundance: .; d_gene: TRBD2; CDR3aa: CASSIAGTSRHEQYF; CDR3nt: TGTGCCAGTAGTATAGCTGGGACTAGCAGACACGAGCAGTACTTC
v_gene: TRBV6-6; j_gene: TRBJ1-2; len: 12; abundance: .; d_gene: .; CDR3aa: CASSPTGGGYTF; CDR3nt: TGTGCCAGCAGTCCCACCGGAGGAGGCTACACCTTC
v_gene: TRBV5-6; j_gene: TRBJ2-2; len: 15; abundance: .; d_gene: TRBD1; CDR3aa: CASSLGQGLTGELFF; CDR3nt: TGTGCCAGCAGCTTGGGACAGGGGCTCACCGGGGAGCTGTTTTTT
v_gene: TRBV7-3; j_gene: TRBJ1-6; len: 14; abundance: .; d_gene: .; CDR3aa: CASSLGQSGSPLHF; CDR3nt: TGTGCCAGCAGCTTAGGGCAGAGTGGTTCACCCCTCCACTTT
v_gene: TRBV11-3; j_gene: TRBJ2-7; len: 16; abundance: .; d_gene: TRBD2; CDR3aa: CASSEGMGLAGAEQYF; CDR3nt: TGTGCCAGCAGCGAGGGTATGGGGCTAGCGGGAGCCGAGCAGTACTTC
v_gene: TRBV30; j_gene: TRBJ1-1; len: 10; abundance: .; d_gene: .; CDR3aa: CAAYRGEAFF; CDR3nt: TGTGCCGCCTACCGGGGAGAAGCTTTCTTT
v_gene: TRBV27; j_gene: TRBJ1-6; len: 15; abundance: .; d_gene: .; CDR3aa: CASRQTGSYNSPLHF; CDR3nt: TGTGCCAGCAGACAAACAGGCTCCTATAATTCACCCCTCCACTTT
v_gene: TRBV18; j_gene: TRBJ2-7; len: 13; abundance: .; d_gene: TRBD1; CDR3aa: CASSPTGDYEQYF; CDR3nt: TGTGCCAGCTCACCCACAGGGGACTACGAGCAGTACTTC
v_gene: TRBV13; j_gene: TRBJ2-6; len: 18; abundance: .; d_gene: TRBD2; CDR3aa: CASSSGLAGNSGANVLTF; CDR3nt: TGTGCCAGCAGCTCGGGACTAGCGGGAAACTCTGGGGCCAACGTCCTGACTTTC
v_gene: TRBV4-2; j_gene: TRBJ1-2; len: 16; abundance: .; d_gene: TRBD1; CDR3aa: CASSQEWGQRGEGYTF; CDR3nt: TGTGCCAGCAGCCAAGAGTGGGGACAGAGGGGTGAGGGCTACACCTTC
v_gene: TRBV14; j_gene: TRBJ1-4; len: 17; abundance: .; d_gene: .; CDR3aa: CASSPPDSKLWDEKLFF; CDR3nt: TGTGCCAGCAGCCCACCGGACAGCAAGCTTTGGGATGAAAAACTGTTTTTT
v_gene: TRBV23-1; j_gene: TRBJ2-3; len: 16; abundance: .; d_gene: .; CDR3aa: CASSHPISSLTDTQYF; CDR3nt: TGCGCCAGCAGTCACCCTATTTCATCCCTCACAGATACGCAGTATTTT